This T cell receptor beta chain was profiled in a study of blood T cell repertoires in COVID-19. Study-level background: The United States, Italy and Spain provided the acute and convalescent COVID-19 samples. PBMCs, B-cell-depleted T cells, or T cells provided the cDNA or gDNA that made up the material.

Germline CDR1 is SNHLY and CDR2 is FYNNEI. The CDR3 runs to 16 residues. V was clipped by 6 bases and J by 2 bases, with 17 bases between them. In the source study's methods: Using reference gene primer amplification, nucleated cell counts were estimated. Measured with immunoSEQ multiplex PCR; TCRdb has only the in-frame clones, and not every one. V and J calls and clone size follow that table, whereas D and trimming were derived from the DNA. This sample carries about 95,000 clones, about 89% of them seen once, and the ten largest clones take about 18%. Sequenced sample: peripheral blood. The chain links TRBV2 to TRBJ2-1; weak D call: TRBD2 (6 bases). This TCR derives from a human donor in a cohort sampled during active COVID-19. In DNA form, the CDR3 reads TGTGCCAGCAGCGGTACCGGGACTTCGGCCTACAATGAGCAGTTCTTC. It codes for CASSGTGTSAYNEQFF.